The clone carrying this TCR beta chain was seen repeatedly, ten times or more. The antigen is not known. V lost 2 bases and J lost 1; bases outside the gene matches: 3. Germline values: CDR1 MNHNS, CDR2 SASEGT. The CDR3 is made up of 15 amino acids. These data are taken from a study of PD-1 blockade in mismatch repair-deficient tumors. Study details: Enrolled about 2013-2017, patients had progressing, pretreated mismatch repair-deficient cancers of about a dozen types. Study results and limitations: After pembrolizumab, tumor-resident clones rose rapidly, then generally contracted before radiologic responses.

All patients were mismatch repair deficient, assessed by either PCR or immunohistochemistry. Three pembrolizumab responders had their TCRs sequenced. This table comes from immunoSEQ multiplex PCR, and its TCRdb copy is limited to in-frame clones, with some not included. The repertoire holds 120,000 or so clones, with 85% to 90% as singletons. The clonotype was recovered from an adult with mismatch repair-deficient cancer. Here the sequenced sample was peripheral blood, taken 44 weeks after starting pembrolizumab. This chain uses TRBV6-1 with TRBJ2-5; 8 bases align to TRBD2. CDR3 loop: CASSELSGSQETQYF. The CDR3 nucleotides read TGTGCCAGCAGTGAATTGAGCGGGAGCCAAGAGACCCAGTACTTC.